The rows below give T cell receptor beta chains drawn from one sample of a study of blood T cell repertoires in COVID-19. Produced via immunoSEQ multiplex PCR; TCRdb's table is partial and in-frame only. This table holds more than 250,000 clones, 80% to 90% found once. Sequenced input: peripheral blood. The receptors derive from a woman aged 50 to 65 with COVID-19, enrolled during active disease. Both conserved end residues are part of each CDR3. A D gene is named only where the DNA matches it firmly.

TRBJ2-7 - 12 TRBV30 CAWSVQGLEQYF TGTGCCTGGAGTGTGCAGGGTCTCGAGCAGTACTTC
TRBJ2-7 - 16 TRBV3-1/TRBV3-2 CASSQVQSNSLGEQYF TGTGCCAGCAGCCAAGTCCAAAGCAACTCCCTAGGCGAGCAGTACTTC
TRBJ2-7 TRBD2 16 TRBV18 CASSPASGLSSYEQYF TGTGCCAGCTCACCAGCTAGCGGGTTGAGCTCCTACGAGCAGTACTTC
TRBJ1-5 TRBD1 17 TRBV14 CASSQVAPEGADQPQHF TGTGCCAGCAGCCAAGTGGCCCCTGAGGGGGCAGATCAGCCCCAGCATTTT
TRBJ1-6 - 15 TRBV7-8 CASSSHRGDNSPLHF TGTGCCAGCAGCTCGCACCGGGGTGATAATTCACCCCTCCACTTT
TRBJ2-1 - 13 TRBV3-1/TRBV3-2 CASSHGRGNEQFF TGTGCCAGCAGCCATGGGCGGGGCAATGAGCAGTTCTTC
TRBJ2-5 - 15 TRBV2 CASSEETALSETQYF TGTGCCAGCAGTGAGGAGACAGCCCTCTCGGAGACCCAGTACTTC
TRBJ2-7 TRBD2 16 TRBV18 CASSPLSGRASYEQYF TGTGCCAGCTCACCTCTTAGCGGGAGGGCGTCCTACGAGCAGTACTTC
TRBJ2-2 TRBD1 15 TRBV18 CASSSQGAGTGELFF TGTGCCAGCTCATCACAGGGGGCTGGAACCGGGGAGCTGTTTTTT
TRBJ2-7 TRBD2 15 TRBV14 CASSPTAGSHYEQYF TGTGCCAGCAGCCCCACAGCGGGATCCCACTACGAGCAGTACTTC
TRBJ1-5 - 13 TRBV7-2 CASSWTVNQPQHF TGTGCCAGCAGCTGGACAGTCAATCAGCCCCAGCATTTT
TRBJ1-2 TRBD1 16 TRBV18 CASSPPSGTGSYGYTF TGTGCCAGCTCACCACCGAGCGGGACAGGTTCCTATGGCTACACCTTC